Listed here is a single T cell receptor (beta chain). The antigen it recognizes is unknown. The input lacks base qualities; no much larger clone sits a single base away. The immunoSEQ Assay, a bias-controlled multiplex PCR, was used to amplify TCRbeta CDR3 regions from genomic DNA. Processing in the source paper ran as follows. Nucleated cell counts per sample were estimated from amplification of reference gene primers within the assay. To quantify the absolute abundance of each unique TCRbeta CDR3 rearrangement, sequence reads were collapsed and filtered. Productive Simpson clonality was computed per sample as the square root of Simpson's diversity index over productive rearrangements. As stored in TCRdb, this immuneACCESS dataset retains in-frame rearrangements with V and J assigned. A fraction of the clones does not appear; measured against another copy, unresolved V genes explain less than half of the discrepancy, and the remainder lacks a known reason. That table supplies the V and J calls and clone size; D and trimming were determined from the DNA. The sample table holds a few hundred thousand clones, of which approximately 84% were seen once. The top ten constitute 15% to 18% of the sample.

At one collaborating source in Seattle, patients were enrolled during active infection and were followed longitudinally through the course of disease. Whole blood was collected in K2EDTA tubes by collaborating institutions according to the institutions' own protocols. Collaborator samples were shipped for TCRbeta analysis as frozen whole blood, isolated PBMCs, or DNA extracted from either sample type. The data are from a study of blood T cell repertoires in COVID-19 (dated by TCRdb to 2019 to 2021). Regarding the study in general: The collaborator samples originated in the United States, Italy and Spain and spanned the acute and convalescent phases of COVID-19. The prospective study material was composed of cDNA or gDNA derived from T cells, B-cell-depleted T cells, or PBMCs. The dataset comprised deeply sampled blood TCRbeta repertoires from subjects exposed to, actively infected with, or recovered from COVID-19. A freely available public database, intended as a resource for researchers studying the immune response to SARS-CoV-2, is where the repertoires were released. The samples were drawn from the first 160 participants of the ongoing ImmuneRACE study and from 1,254 subjects provided by 6 global collaborators. Sample metadata almost always included a de-identified subject ID, COVID-19 status, age in years and sex. Where available, HLA class I and class II types were obtained from metadata supplied by the sample provider rather than from assay-based typing.

What the research found in general, with its limitations: The amount of clinical and demographic metadata varied by source and participant and was provided uncurated.

The germline V gene encodes CDR1 SGHTA and CDR2 FQGNSA. Ends trimmed: V by 5 bases, J by 5 bases; bases unmatched to a gene: 8. The CDR3 sequence holds 15 residues, the cysteine and phenylalanine included. Here the CDR3 DNA is all that survives: 45 bases in frame from base 1. This sequence originates from a person aged 65 to 79 with COVID-19, enrolled during active disease. The V gene is TRBV7-2 and the J gene is TRBJ2-5, with 10 bases in between that match TRBD1. Sequenced sample: peripheral blood. CDR3 reads: CASSRNGDRGETQYF. The DNA reads TGTGCCAGCAGCCGCAACGGGGACAGGGGCGAGACCCAGTACTTC.